This T cell receptor beta chain stems from a study of blood T cell repertoires in COVID-19. Study-wide context: COVID-19 samples from acute and convalescent phases originated in the United States, Italy and Spain.

Trimming took 8 bases from V and 1 from J, leaving 5 bases between them. Germline CDR1 is MNHEY and CDR2 is SVGAGI. The CDR3 runs to 11 residues. Original methodology: Reference gene primer amplification gave nucleated cell count estimates. Sequencing used immunoSEQ multiplex PCR; TCRdb keeps in-frame clones, though not all of them. For V, J and clone size, that table is used; D and trimming come from the DNA. The table has fewer than 25,000 clones, 87% seen once. The receptor was isolated from a human donor with active COVID-19. The donor label of this sample is uncertain. The chain uses TRBV6-5 and TRBJ1-1; no firm D call. The sequenced sample was peripheral blood. The CDR3 is CASVRNTEAFF. In nucleotides, the CDR3 is TGTGCCAGCGTCAGGAACACTGAAGCTTTCTTT.